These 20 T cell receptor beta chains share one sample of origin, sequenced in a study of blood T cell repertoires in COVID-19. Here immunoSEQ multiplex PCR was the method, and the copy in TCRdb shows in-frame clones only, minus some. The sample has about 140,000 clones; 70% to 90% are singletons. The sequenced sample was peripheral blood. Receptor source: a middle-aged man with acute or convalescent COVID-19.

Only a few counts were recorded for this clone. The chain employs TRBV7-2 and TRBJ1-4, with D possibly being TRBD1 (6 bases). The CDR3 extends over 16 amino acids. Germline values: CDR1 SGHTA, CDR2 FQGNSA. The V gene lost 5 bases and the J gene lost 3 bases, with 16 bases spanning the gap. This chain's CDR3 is CASSLRTAASNEKLFF. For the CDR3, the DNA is TGTGCCAGCAGCCTCCGGACAGCCGCTTCTAATGAAAAACTGTTTTTT.

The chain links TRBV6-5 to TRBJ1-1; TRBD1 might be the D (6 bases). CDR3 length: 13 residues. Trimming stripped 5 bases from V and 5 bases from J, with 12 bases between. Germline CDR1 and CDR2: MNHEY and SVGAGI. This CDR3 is CASSTQGDTEAFF. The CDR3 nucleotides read TGTGCCAGCAGTACACAGGGTGATACTGAAGCTTTCTTT.

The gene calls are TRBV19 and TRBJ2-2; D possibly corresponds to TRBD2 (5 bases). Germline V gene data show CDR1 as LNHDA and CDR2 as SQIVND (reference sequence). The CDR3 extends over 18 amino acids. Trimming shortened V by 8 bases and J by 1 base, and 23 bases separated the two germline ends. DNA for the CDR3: TGTGCCAGTCTCCGTCAACTAGGCGGTGCGGGGAACACCGGGGAGCTGTTTTTT. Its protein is CASLRQLGGAGNTGELFF.

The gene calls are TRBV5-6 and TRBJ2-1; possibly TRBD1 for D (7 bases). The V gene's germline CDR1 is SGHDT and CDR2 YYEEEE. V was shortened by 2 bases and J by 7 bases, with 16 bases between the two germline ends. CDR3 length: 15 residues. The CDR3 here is CASSFRDRDSNEQFF. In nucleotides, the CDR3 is TGTGCCAGCAGCTTCCGAGACAGGGACTCAAATGAGCAGTTCTTC.

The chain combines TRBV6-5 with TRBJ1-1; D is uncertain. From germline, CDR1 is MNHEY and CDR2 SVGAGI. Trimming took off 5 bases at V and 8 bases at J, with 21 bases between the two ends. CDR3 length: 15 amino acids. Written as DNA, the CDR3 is TGTGCCAGCAGTCCACCCTCGACTTCGAGTTCGGAAGCTTTCTTT. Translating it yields CASSPPSTSSSEAFF.

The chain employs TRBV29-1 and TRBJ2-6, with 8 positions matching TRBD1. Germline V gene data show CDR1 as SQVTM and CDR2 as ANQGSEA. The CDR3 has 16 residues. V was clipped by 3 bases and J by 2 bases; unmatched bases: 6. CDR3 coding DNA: TGCAGCGTTGAGGCGACAGGGGCCGCTGGGGCCAACGTCCTGACTTTC. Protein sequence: CSVEATGAAGANVLTF.

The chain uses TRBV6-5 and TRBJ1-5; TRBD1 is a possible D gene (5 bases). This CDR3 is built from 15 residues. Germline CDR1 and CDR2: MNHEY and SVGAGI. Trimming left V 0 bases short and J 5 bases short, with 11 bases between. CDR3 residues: CASSYSATGHQPQHF. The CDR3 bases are TGTGCCAGCAGTTACTCCGCAACAGGCCATCAGCCCCAGCATTTT.

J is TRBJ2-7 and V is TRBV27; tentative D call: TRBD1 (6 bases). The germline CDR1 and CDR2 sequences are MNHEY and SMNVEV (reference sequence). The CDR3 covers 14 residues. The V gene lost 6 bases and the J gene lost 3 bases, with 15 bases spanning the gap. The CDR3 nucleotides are TGTGCCAGCAGGATAAGGGACACCAACTACGAGCAGTACTTC. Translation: CASRIRDTNYEQYF.

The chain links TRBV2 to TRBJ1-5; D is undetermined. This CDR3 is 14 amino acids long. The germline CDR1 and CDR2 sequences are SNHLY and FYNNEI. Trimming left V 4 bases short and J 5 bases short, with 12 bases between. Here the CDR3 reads CASSASSSYQPQHF. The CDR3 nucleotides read TGTGCCAGCAGTGCTAGCTCCTCCTATCAGCCCCAGCATTTT.

The chain's CDR3 is CAWSVGQGSSGYTF. As DNA, the CDR3 is TGTGCCTGGAGTGTAGGGCAGGGTTCAAGTGGCTACACCTTC. V gene TRBV30 combines with J gene TRBJ1-2; TRBD1 might be the D (5 bases). CDR3 length equals 14 residues. Germline CDR1 GTSNPN, CDR2 SVGIG (reference sequence). Trimming removed 0 bases at V and 7 bases at J, with 15 bases between. The full variable domain, rest sourced from reference TRBV30 and TRBJ1-2, is SQTIHQWPATLVQPVGSPLSLECTVEGTSNPNLYWYRQAAGRGLQLLFYSVGIGQISSEVPQNLSASRPQDRQFILSSKKLLLSDSGFYLCAWSVGQGSSGYTFGSGTRLTVV.

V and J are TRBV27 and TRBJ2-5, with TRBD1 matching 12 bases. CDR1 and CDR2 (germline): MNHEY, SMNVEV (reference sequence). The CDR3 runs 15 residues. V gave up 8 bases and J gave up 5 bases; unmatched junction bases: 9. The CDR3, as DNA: TGTGCCAGCGGCTTTGGGACAGGGGGCAGGGAGACCCAGTACTTC. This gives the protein CASGFGTGGRETQYF.

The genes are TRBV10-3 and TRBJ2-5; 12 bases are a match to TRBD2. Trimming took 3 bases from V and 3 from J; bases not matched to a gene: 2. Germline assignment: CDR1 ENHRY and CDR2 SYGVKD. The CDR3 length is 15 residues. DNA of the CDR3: TGTGCCATCAGTGACTCTAGCGGGGGGGAAGAGACCCAGTACTTC. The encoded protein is CAISDSSGGEETQYF.

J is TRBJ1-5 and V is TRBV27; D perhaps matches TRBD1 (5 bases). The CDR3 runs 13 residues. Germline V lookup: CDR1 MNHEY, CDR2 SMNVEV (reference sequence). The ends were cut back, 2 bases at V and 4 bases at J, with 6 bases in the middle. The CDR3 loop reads CASSLRGNQPQHF. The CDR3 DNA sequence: TGTGCCAGCAGTTTACGGGGGAATCAGCCCCAGCATTTT.

The CDR3 region is CASSEWGRTVHGSGNTIYF. The CDR3 DNA reads TGTGCCAGCAGCGAGTGGGGGCGGACAGTGCATGGCTCTGGAAACACCATATATTTT. The chain is built from TRBV7-9 and TRBJ1-3; tentatively, D is TRBD1 (6 bases). This CDR3 has 19 amino acids. Per the germline V gene, CDR1 is SEHNR and CDR2 is FQNEAQ (reference sequence). V was cut by 5 bases and J by 0 bases, with 23 bases left in between.

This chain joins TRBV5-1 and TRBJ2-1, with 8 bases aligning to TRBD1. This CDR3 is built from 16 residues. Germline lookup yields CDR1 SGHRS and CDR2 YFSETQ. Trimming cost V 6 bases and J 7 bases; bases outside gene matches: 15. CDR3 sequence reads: CASTFGGTGSENEQFF. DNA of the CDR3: TGCGCCAGCACCTTTGGTGGGACAGGATCGGAAAATGAGCAGTTCTTC.

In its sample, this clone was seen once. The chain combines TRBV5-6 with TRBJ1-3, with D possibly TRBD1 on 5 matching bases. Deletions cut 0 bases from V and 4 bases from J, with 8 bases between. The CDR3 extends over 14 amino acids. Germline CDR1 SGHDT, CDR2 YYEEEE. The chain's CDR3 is CASSLVQGGNTIYF. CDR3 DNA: TGTGCCAGCAGCTTGGTTCAGGGCGGAAACACCATATATTTT.

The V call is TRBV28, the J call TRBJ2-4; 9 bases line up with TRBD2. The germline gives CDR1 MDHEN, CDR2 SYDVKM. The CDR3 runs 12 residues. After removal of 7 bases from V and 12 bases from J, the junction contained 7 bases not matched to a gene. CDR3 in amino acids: CASNSGRLTQYF. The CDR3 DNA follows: TGTGCCAGCAACAGCGGGAGGTTAACTCAGTACTTC.

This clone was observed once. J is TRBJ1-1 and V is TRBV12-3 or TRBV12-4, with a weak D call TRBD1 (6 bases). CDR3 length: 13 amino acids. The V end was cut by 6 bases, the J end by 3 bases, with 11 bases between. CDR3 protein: CASSQDSDTEAFF. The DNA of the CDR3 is TGTGCCAGCAGCCAGGACAGTGACACTGAAGCTTTCTTT.

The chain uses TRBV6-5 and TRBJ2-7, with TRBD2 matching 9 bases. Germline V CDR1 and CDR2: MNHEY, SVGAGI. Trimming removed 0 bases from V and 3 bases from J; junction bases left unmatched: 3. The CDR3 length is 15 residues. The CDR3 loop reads CASSYSRTSVYEQYF. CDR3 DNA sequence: TGTGCCAGCAGTTACTCACGGACTAGCGTCTACGAGCAGTACTTC.

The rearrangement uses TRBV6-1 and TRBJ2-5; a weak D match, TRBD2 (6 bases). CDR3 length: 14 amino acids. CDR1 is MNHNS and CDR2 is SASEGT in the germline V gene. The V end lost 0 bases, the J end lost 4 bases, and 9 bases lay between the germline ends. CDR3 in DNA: TGTGCCAGCAGTGAAGCGCTGGGGGGAGAGACCCAGTACTTC. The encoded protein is CASSEALGGETQYF.